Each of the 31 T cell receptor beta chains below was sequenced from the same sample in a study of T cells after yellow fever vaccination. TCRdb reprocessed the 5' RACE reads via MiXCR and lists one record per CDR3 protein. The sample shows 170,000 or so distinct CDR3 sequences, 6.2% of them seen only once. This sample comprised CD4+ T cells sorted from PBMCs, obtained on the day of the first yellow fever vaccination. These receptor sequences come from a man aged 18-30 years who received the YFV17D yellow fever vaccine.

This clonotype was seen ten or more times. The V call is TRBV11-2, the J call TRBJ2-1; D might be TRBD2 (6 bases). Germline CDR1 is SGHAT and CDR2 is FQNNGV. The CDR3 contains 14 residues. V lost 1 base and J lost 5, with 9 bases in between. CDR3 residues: CASSLGLDNNEQFF. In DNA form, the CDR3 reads TGTGCCAGCAGCTTAGGACTAGATAACAATGAGCAGTTCTTC.

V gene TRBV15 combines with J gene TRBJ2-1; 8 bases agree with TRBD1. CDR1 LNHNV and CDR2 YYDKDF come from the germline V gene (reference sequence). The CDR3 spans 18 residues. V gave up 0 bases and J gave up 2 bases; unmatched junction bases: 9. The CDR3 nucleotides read TGTGCCACCAGCAGAGATTATGCAGGGGGCGGGACCTACAATGAGCAGTTCTTC. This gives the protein CATSRDYAGGGTYNEQFF.

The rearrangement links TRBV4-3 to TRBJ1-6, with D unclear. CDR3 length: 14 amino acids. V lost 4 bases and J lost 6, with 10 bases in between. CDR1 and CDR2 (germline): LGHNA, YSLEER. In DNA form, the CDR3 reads TGCGCCAGCAGCCCTTGGACGGTTAATTCACCCCTCCACTTT. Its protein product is CASSPWTVNSPLHF.

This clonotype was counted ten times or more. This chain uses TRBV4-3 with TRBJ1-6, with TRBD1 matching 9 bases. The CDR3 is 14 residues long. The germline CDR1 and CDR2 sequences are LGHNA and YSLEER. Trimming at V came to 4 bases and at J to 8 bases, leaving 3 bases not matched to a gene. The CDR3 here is CASSPWDRDSPLHF. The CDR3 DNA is TGCGCCAGCAGCCCCTGGGACAGGGATTCACCCCTCCACTTT.

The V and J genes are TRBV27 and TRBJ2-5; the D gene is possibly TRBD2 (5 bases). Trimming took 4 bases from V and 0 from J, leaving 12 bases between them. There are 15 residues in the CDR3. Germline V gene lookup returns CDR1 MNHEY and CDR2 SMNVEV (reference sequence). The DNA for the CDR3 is TGTGCCAGCAGTTCGCGGACGGGATACCAAGAGACCCAGTACTTC. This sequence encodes CASSSRTGYQETQYF.

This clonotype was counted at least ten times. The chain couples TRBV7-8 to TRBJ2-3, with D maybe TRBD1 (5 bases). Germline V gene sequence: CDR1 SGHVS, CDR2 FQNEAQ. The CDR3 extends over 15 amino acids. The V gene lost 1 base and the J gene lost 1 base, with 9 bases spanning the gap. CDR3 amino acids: CASSLVGVGTDTQYF. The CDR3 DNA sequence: TGTGCCAGCAGCTTAGTAGGGGTGGGCACAGATACGCAGTATTTT.

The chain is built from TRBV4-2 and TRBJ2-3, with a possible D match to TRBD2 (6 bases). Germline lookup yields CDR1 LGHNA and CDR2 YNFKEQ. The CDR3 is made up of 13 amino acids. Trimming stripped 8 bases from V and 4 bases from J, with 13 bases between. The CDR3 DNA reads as TGTGCCAGCGGCCCGGGGGTCCCAGATACGCAGTATTTT. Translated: CASGPGVPDTQYF.

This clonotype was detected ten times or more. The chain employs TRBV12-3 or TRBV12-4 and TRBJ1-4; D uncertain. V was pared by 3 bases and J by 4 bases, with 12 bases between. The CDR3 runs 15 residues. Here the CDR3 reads CASSFGRPLNEKLFF. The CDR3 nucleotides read TGTGCCAGCAGTTTTGGGCGGCCGCTTAATGAAAAACTGTTTTTT.

The CDR3 sequence is CASRAPGQGAYEQYF. In DNA, the CDR3 is TGTGCCAGTCGTGCCCCGGGACAGGGGGCCTACGAGCAGTACTTC. The J gene is TRBJ2-7, the V gene TRBV6-1; 11 bases align to TRBD1. Germline-derived CDR1 and CDR2 are MNHNS and SASEGT. V lost 9 bases, J lost 2 bases, and 9 bases stayed unmatched. This CDR3 spans 15 amino acids.

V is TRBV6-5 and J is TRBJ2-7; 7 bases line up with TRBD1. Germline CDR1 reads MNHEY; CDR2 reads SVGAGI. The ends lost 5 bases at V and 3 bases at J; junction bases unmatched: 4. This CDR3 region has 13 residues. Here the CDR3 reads CASSRGQSYEQYV. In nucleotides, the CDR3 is TGTGCCAGCAGTAGGGGACAGAGCTACGAGCAGTACGTC.

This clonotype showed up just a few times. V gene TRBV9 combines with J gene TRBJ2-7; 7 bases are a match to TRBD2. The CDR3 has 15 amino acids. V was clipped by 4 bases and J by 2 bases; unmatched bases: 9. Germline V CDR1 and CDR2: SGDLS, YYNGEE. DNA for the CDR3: TGTGCCAGCAGCCCCCGGGACTATGTTCCCTACGAGCAGTACTTC. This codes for CASSPRDYVPYEQYF.

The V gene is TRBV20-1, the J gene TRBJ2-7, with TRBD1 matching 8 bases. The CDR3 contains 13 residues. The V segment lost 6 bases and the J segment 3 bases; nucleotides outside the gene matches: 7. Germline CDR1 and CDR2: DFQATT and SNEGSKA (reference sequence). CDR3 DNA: TGCAGTGCCCGACAGGGGCCAAACTACGAGCAGTACTTC. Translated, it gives CSARQGPNYEQYF.

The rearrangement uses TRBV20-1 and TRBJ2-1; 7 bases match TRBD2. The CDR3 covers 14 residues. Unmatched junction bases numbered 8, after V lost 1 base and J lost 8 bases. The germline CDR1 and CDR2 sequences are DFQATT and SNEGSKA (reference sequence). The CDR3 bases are TGCAGTGCTAGAGGAGGGGAGGGGTGGTATGAGCAGTTCTTC. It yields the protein CSARGGEGWYEQFF.

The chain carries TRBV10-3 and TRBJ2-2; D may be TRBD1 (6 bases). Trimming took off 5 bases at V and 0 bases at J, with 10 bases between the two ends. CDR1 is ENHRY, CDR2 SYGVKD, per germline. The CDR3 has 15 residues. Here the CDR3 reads CAISSTGANTGELFF. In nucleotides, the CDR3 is TGTGCCATCAGTTCGACAGGAGCGAACACCGGGGAGCTGTTTTTT.

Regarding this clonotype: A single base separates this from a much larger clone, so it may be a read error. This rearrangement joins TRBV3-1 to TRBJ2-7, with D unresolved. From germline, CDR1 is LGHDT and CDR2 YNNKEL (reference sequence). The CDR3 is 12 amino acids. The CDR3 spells CASNQDEAVQYF. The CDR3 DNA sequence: TGTGCCAGCAACCAAGATGAGGCAGTGCAGTACTTC.

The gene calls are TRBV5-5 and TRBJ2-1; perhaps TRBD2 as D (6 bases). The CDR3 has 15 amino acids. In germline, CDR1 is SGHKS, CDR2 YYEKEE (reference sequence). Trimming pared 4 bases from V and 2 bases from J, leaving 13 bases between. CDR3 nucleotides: TGTGCCAGCAGCCAGGTGGGGGGAACCTACAATGAGCAGTTCTTC. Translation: CASSQVGGTYNEQFF.

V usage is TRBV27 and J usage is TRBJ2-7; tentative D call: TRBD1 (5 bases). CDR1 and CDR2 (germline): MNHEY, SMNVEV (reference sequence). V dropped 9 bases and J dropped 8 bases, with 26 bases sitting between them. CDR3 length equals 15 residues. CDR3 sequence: CARVSQGVGATKQYV. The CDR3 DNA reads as TGTGCCAGAGTTAGCCAAGGAGTTGGGGCTACGAAGCAGTACGTC.

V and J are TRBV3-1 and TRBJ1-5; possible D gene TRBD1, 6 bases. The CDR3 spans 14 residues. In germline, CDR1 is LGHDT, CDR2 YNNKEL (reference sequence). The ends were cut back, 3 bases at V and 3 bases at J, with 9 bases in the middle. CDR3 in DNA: TGTGCCAGCAGCCATGGACAGACCAATCAGCCCCAGCATTTT. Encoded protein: CASSHGQTNQPQHF. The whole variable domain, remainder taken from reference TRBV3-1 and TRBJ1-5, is DTAVSQTPKYLVTQMGNDKSIKCEQNLGHDTMYWYKQDSKKFLKIMFSYNNKELIINETVPNRFSPKSPDKAHLNLHINSLELGDSAVYFCASSHGQTNQPQHFGDGTRLSIL.

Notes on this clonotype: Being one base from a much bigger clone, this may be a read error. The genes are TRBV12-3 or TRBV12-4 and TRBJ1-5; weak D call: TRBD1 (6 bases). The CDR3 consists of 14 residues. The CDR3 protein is CASMVGQGYQHQHF. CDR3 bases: TGTGCCAGCATGGTCGGCCAGGGGTATCAGCACCAGCATTTT.

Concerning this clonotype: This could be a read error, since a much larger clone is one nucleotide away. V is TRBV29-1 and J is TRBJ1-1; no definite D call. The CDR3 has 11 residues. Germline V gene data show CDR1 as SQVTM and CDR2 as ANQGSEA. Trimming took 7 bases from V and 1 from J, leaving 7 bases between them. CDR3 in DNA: TGCAGCGCTGTGGGGAACACTGAAGCTTTCTTT. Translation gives CSAVGNTEAFF.

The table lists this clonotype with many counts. CDR3 sequence: CAISEGRLRLTDTQYF. DNA of the CDR3: TGTGCCATCAGTGAAGGGCGGCTACGTCTCACAGATACGCAGTATTTT. The chain uses TRBV10-3 and TRBJ2-3; D is undetermined. With 3 bases removed from V and 2 bases from J, the gap between germline ends came to 15 bases. The CDR3 has 16 residues. Germline V gene lookup returns CDR1 ENHRY and CDR2 SYGVKD.

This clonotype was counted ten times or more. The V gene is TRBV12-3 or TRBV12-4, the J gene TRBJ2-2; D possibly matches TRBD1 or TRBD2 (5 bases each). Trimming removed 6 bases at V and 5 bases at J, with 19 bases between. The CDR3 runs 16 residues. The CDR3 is CASSPIGARGTGELFF. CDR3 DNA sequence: TGTGCCAGCAGCCCGATAGGTGCGAGGGGAACCGGGGAGCTGTTTTTT.

The CDR3 sequence: CASSPRGGGAFNTGELFF. DNA for the CDR3: TGTGCCAGCAGCCCCCGGGGCGGGGGGGCCTTCAACACCGGGGAGCTGTTTTTT. The J gene is TRBJ2-2, the V gene TRBV7-6; TRBD2 matches at 9 bases. The junction had 12 bases not matched to a gene; V was cut back by 5 bases and J by 2 bases. Germline V gives CDR1 SGHVS, CDR2 FNYEAQ. The CDR3 has 18 residues. Drawing the rest from reference TRBV7-6 and TRBJ2-2, the complete variable domain is GAGVSQSPRYKVTKRGQDVALRCDPISGHVSLYWYRQALGQGPEFLTYFNYEAQQDKSGLPNDRFSAERPEGSISTLTIQRTEQRDSAMYRCASSPRGGGAFNTGELFFGEGSRLTVL.

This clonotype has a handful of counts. The CDR3 DNA reads as TGTGCCAGCAGCCAACCAGGGGGGACCTACGAGCAGTACTTC. It codes for CASSQPGGTYEQYF. The chain recombines TRBV4-2 with TRBJ2-7; TRBD1 is a possible D gene (7 bases). The V and J ends lost 2 bases and 2 bases respectively, with 10 bases between them. This CDR3 region has 14 residues. Germline V lookup: CDR1 LGHNA, CDR2 YNFKEQ.

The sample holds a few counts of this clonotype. Here the CDR3 reads CSASRAGSSSYNSPLHF. CDR3 nucleotide sequence: TGCAGTGCTAGCCGGGCAGGTTCGAGCTCCTATAATTCACCCCTCCACTTT. The J gene is TRBJ1-6, the V gene TRBV20-1; no clear D gene. Looked up from germline, CDR1 is DFQATT and CDR2 is SNEGSKA (reference sequence). V lost 3 bases and J 0 bases, leaving 15 bases between the germline ends. The CDR3 extends over 17 amino acids.

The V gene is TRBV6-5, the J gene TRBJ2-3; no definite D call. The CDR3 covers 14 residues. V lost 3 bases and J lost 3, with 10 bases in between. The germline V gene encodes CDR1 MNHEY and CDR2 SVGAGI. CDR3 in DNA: TGTGCCAGCAGTTATGGGGATGGAACAGATACGCAGTATTTT. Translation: CASSYGDGTDTQYF.

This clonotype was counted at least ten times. The CDR3 protein is CASSSSGREKLFF. The DNA for the CDR3 is TGCGCCAGCAGCTCGTCGGGTAGGGAAAAACTGTTTTTT. The gene calls are TRBV5-1 and TRBJ1-4, with no clear D. The ends were cut back, 3 bases at V and 8 bases at J, with 11 bases in the middle. Germline CDR1 is SGHRS and CDR2 is YFSETQ. The CDR3 sequence is 13 residues long.

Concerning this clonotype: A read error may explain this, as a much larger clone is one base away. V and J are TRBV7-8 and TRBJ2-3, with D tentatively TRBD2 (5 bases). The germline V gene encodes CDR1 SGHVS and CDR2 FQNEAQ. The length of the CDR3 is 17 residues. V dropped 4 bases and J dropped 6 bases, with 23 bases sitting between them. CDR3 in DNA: TGTGCCAGCAGCTCCTCGGGCCTAACGGGGAGTAGGGATACGCAGTATTTT. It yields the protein CASSSSGLTGSRDTQYF.

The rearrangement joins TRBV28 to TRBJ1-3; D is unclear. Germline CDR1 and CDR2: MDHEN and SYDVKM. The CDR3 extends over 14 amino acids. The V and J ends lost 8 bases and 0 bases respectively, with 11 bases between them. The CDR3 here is CASLGANSGNTIYF. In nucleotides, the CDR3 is TGTGCCAGCCTTGGAGCCAACTCTGGAAACACCATATATTTT. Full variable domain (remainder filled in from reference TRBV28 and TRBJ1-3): DVKVTQSSRYLVKRTGEKVFLECVQDMDHENMFWYRQDPGLGLRLIYFSYDVKMKEKGDIPEGYSVSREKKERFSLILESASTNQTSMYLCASLGANSGNTIYFGEGSWLTVV.

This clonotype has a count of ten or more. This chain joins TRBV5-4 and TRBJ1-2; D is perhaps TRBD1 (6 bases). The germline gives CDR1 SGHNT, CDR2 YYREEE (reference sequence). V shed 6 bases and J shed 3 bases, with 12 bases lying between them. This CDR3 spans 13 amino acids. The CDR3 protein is CASTAQGDYGYTF. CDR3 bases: TGTGCCAGCACCGCACAGGGAGACTATGGCTACACCTTC.

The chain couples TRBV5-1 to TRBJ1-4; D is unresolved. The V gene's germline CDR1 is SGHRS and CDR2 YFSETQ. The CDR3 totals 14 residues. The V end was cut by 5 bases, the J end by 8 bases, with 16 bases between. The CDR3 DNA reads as TGCGCCAGCAGTTTGAACCCAGGCGGGGAAAAACTGTTTTTT. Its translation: CASSLNPGGEKLFF.